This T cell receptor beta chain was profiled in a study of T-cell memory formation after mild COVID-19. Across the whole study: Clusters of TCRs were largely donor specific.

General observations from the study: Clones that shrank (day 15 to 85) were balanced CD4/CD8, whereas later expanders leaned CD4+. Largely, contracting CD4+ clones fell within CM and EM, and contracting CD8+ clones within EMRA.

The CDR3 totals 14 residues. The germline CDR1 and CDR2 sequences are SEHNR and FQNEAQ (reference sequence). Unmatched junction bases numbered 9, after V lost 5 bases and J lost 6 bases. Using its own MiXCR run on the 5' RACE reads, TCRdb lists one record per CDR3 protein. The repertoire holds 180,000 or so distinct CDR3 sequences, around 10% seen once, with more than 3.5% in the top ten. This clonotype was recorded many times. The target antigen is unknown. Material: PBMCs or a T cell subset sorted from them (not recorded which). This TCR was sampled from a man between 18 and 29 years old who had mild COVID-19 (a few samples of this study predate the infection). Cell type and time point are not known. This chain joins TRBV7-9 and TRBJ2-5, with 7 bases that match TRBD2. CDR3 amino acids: CASSPSGTWQTQYF. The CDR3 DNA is TGTGCCAGCAGCCCGAGCGGGACTTGGCAGACCCAGTACTTC.